The 18 T cell receptor beta chains below were found in one sample sequenced in a study of cytomegalovirus exposure and HLA in healthy donors. Sequenced by immunoSEQ multiplex PCR; TCRdb stores in-frame clones only, minus some. The table lists some 200,000 clones, around 86% of them singletons. Sequences were obtained from PBMCs. These receptors all stem from a man in his thirties or forties in good health and CMV-seropositive.

The chain couples TRBV28 to TRBJ2-2; D tentatively reads TRBD1 or TRBD2 (5 bases each). Germline CDR1 MDHEN, CDR2 SYDVKM. The CDR3 extends over 13 amino acids. V lost 10 bases, J lost 4 bases, and 13 bases lay in between. The chain's CDR3 is CATGTGSTGELFF. For the CDR3, the DNA is TGTGCCACGGGAACAGGTTCCACCGGGGAGCTGTTTTTT.

The rearrangement uses TRBV9 and TRBJ2-1; D is unresolved. Per germline, CDR1 SGDLS and CDR2 YYNGEE. The CDR3 consists of 14 residues. V gave up 3 bases and J gave up 7 bases, with 14 bases separating them. The CDR3 DNA sequence: TGTGCCAGCAGCGCCCGCATATGGGGAAATGAGCAGTTCTTC. Translation gives CASSARIWGNEQFF. Drawing the rest from reference TRBV9 and TRBJ2-1, the complete variable domain is DSGVTQTPKHLITATGQRVTLRCSPRSGDLSVYWYQQSLDQGLQFLIQYYNGEERAKGNILERFSAQQFPDLHSELNLSSLELGDSALYFCASSARIWGNEQFFGPGTRLTVL.

This sequence joins TRBV5-5 and TRBJ2-5, with D perhaps TRBD1 (6 bases). V was clipped by 5 bases and J by 2 bases, with 16 bases between them. CDR1 and CDR2 (germline): SGHKS, YYEKEE (reference sequence). CDR3 size: 15 residues. This CDR3 is CASSSTPGTQETQYF. In nucleotides, the CDR3 is TGTGCCAGCAGTTCCACTCCCGGGACACAAGAGACCCAGTACTTC.

The genes are TRBV27 and TRBJ2-7; TRBD1 aligns across 7 bases. Looked up from germline, CDR1 is MNHEY and CDR2 is SMNVEV (reference sequence). The V segment lost 4 bases and the J segment 2 bases; nucleotides outside the gene matches: 5. This CDR3 has 14 amino acids. CDR3 nucleotides: TGTGCCAGCAGTTGGGGGACAGTCGCCTACGAGCAGTACTTC. Encoded protein: CASSWGTVAYEQYF.

The J gene is TRBJ2-5, the V gene TRBV7-9; D gene ambiguous. The length of the CDR3 is 12 residues. Germline assignment: CDR1 SEHNR and CDR2 FQNEAQ (reference sequence). V dropped 0 bases and J dropped 5 bases, with 4 bases sitting between them. This CDR3 is CASSLAGETQYF. DNA for the CDR3: TGTGCCAGCAGCTTAGCGGGCGAGACCCAGTACTTC.

The rearrangement links TRBV10-3 to TRBJ2-7; 8 bases fit TRBD1. Germline V gives CDR1 ENHRY, CDR2 SYGVKD. Trimming cost V 2 bases and J 2 bases; bases outside gene matches: 5. There are 15 residues in the CDR3. The CDR3 bases are TGTGCCATCAGTGAGATGGCAGGGGGCGCCTACGAGCAGTACTTC. This sequence encodes CAISEMAGGAYEQYF.

The chain has TRBV15 and TRBJ1-1; 8 positions agree with TRBD1. CDR3 length equals 16 residues. Germline V lookup: CDR1 LNHNV, CDR2 YYDKDF (reference sequence). V lost 6 bases to trimming and J lost 0 bases; unmatched junction nucleotides: 9. The chain's CDR3 is CATSRPTGALNTEAFF. The CDR3 coding sequence is TGTGCCACCAGTCGCCCGACAGGGGCCTTGAACACTGAAGCTTTCTTT.

The chain couples TRBV19 to TRBJ1-1, with D uncertain. There are 14 residues in the CDR3. Trimming removed 0 bases at V and 1 base at J, with 6 bases between. Germline CDR1 LNHDA, CDR2 SQIVND (reference sequence). The CDR3 coding sequence is TGTGCCAGTAGTATAGATGCGAGGAACACTGAAGCTTTCTTT. Encoded protein: CASSIDARNTEAFF.

CDR3 residues: CASSVLDVASYEQYF. Here the CDR3 DNA reads TGTGCCAGCAGCGTTCTCGACGTGGCATCCTACGAGCAGTACTTC. The J gene is TRBJ2-7, the V gene TRBV9; unclear D gene. The CDR3 spans 15 residues. Trimming left V 2 bases short and J 1 base short, with 13 bases between. Germline lookup yields CDR1 SGDLS and CDR2 YYNGEE.

The rearrangement uses TRBV27 and TRBJ2-7, with a tentative D call TRBD1 (6 bases). Germline V gene data show CDR1 as MNHEY and CDR2 as SMNVEV (reference sequence). The CDR3 spans 13 residues. Trimming stripped 5 bases from V and 5 bases from J, with 13 bases between. The CDR3, as DNA: TGTGCCAGCAGTCTCTCGCAGGGGAACGAGCAGTACTTC. Its protein product is CASSLSQGNEQYF.

This sequence joins TRBV7-2 and TRBJ2-7, with 7 bases fitting TRBD2. The germline CDR1 and CDR2 sequences are SGHTA and FQGNSA. V shed 5 bases, J shed 3 bases, and the junction held 7 bases outside the gene matches. The CDR3 has 14 amino acids. CDR3 sequence reads: CASSPRVAGYEQYF. For the CDR3, the DNA is TGTGCCAGCAGCCCCAGGGTAGCGGGCTACGAGCAGTACTTC.

DNA of the CDR3: TGTGCCACCAGCAGTCGAAAGAATAACTATGGCTACACCTTC. It yields the protein CATSSRKNNYGYTF. The rearrangement links TRBV15 to TRBJ1-2; no clear D gene. Per the germline V gene, CDR1 is LNHNV and CDR2 is YYDKDF (reference sequence). CDR3 length: 14 residues. Trimming took 3 bases from V and 1 from J, leaving 9 bases between them.

The V call is TRBV5-1, the J call TRBJ2-7; 11 bases fit TRBD1. Germline V gene lookup returns CDR1 SGHRS and CDR2 YFSETQ. The CDR3 is 14 residues long. Unmatched junction bases numbered 6, after V lost 6 bases and J lost 4 bases. The CDR3 here is CASKLGTGGYEQYF. In nucleotides, the CDR3 is TGCGCCAGCAAACTCGGGACAGGGGGATACGAGCAGTACTTC.

The J gene is TRBJ1-5, the V gene TRBV2; D remains unclear. The CDR3 is 16 amino acids. V dropped 2 bases and J dropped 1 base, with 12 bases sitting between them. Germline V lookup: CDR1 SNHLY, CDR2 FYNNEI. This CDR3 is CASSETEDTSNQPQHF. CDR3 sequence (DNA): TGTGCCAGCAGTGAAACTGAGGATACGAGCAATCAGCCCCAGCATTTT. The whole variable domain, remainder taken from reference TRBV2 and TRBJ1-5, is EPEVTQTPSHQVTQMGQEVILRCVPISNHLYFYWYRQILGQKVEFLVSFYNNEISEKSEIFDDQFSVERPDGSNFTLKIRSTKLEDSAMYFCASSETEDTSNQPQHFGDGTRLSIL.

In its sample, this clone was seen a few times. The gene calls are TRBV28 and TRBJ1-1; the D gene is possibly TRBD1 (6 bases). The V and J ends lost 7 bases and 8 bases respectively, with 14 bases between them. This CDR3 has 12 residues. Germline lookup yields CDR1 MDHEN and CDR2 SYDVKM. The chain's CDR3 is CASTAGVREAFF. The CDR3 DNA reads as TGTGCCAGCACCGCAGGGGTCCGCGAAGCTTTCTTT.

The chain links TRBV19 to TRBJ2-5; D is undetermined. Germline values: CDR1 LNHDA, CDR2 SQIVND (reference sequence). The CDR3 is 15 residues long. The V end was cut by 6 bases, the J end by 7 bases, with 21 bases between. CDR3 protein: CASSPSGDTEGTQYF. The CDR3 region has the DNA TGTGCCAGTAGCCCCTCTGGAGACACCGAAGGGACCCAGTACTTC.

The chain is built from TRBV5-1 and TRBJ2-7; TRBD1 might be the D (8 bases). The V gene's germline CDR1 is SGHRS and CDR2 YFSETQ. CDR3 length equals 14 residues. V lost 4 bases and J lost 3, with 14 bases in between. CDR3 nucleotide sequence: TGCGCCAGCAGCGTGGACAGGGAGGGCTACGAGCAGTACTTC. Translated, it gives CASSVDREGYEQYF.

The chain has TRBV5-5 and TRBJ2-2; 7 bases are shared with TRBD2. CDR1 and CDR2 from the germline V gene are SGHKS and YYEKEE (reference sequence). CDR3 length: 14 amino acids. J gave up 6 bases and V 4 bases, and 6 bases lay outside the gene matches. This chain's CDR3 is CASSLGTTAGELFF. CDR3 DNA: TGTGCCAGCAGCCTAGGGACTACCGCCGGGGAGCTGTTTTTT.